Sequencing of this T cell receptor beta chain was carried out in a study of vaccination effects on CD4 cells after COVID-19. Study-wide context: BNT162b2 vaccine or mRNA-1273 vaccine was given to participants in two doses.

For this clone: Its antigen is currently unknown.

Sequencing used immunoSEQ multiplex PCR; TCRdb keeps in-frame clones, though not all of them. The sample consists of just under 75,000 clones, 65% to 85% of them appearing once. Germline V lookup: CDR1 SGHTA, CDR2 FQGNSA. V lost 1 base and J 2 bases, leaving 5 bases between the germline ends. The CDR3 sequence is 13 residues long. Before sequencing took place, the ViraFEST assay used viral peptide pools to expand antigen-specific CD4+ T cells. Once cultured for approximately 10 days, the cells underwent separation to obtain CD4+ T cells. Vaccinated participants had no history of SARS-CoV-2 infection and tested negative for nucleocapsid antibodies. With about 9.8 ug/ml peptides and around 9.6 IU/ml IL-2, some 2 million PBMC per well were cultured. General study findings and limits: Late after vaccination, infection- and vaccine-induced clones showed marked clonal contraction.

The chain has TRBV7-2 and TRBJ2-5; tentatively, D is TRBD2 (5 bases). This clonotype was obtained from a human donor who received a COVID-19 vaccine. Sequencing was performed on CD4+ T cells from PBMCs cultured with HCoV-NL63 spike peptides, taken before COVID-19 vaccination. CDR3 in DNA: TGTGCCAGCAGCTTAGGACTACAAGAGACCCAGTACTTC. Amino acid sequence: CASSLGLQETQYF.